This T cell receptor beta chain was sequenced in a study of CD8+ T cells in alopecia areata. Treatment: oral pan-JAK inhibitor, 5-10 mg twice daily. Germline CDR1 reads MNHEY; CDR2 reads SMNVEV (reference sequence). Trimming took 6 bases from V and 3 from J; bases not matched to a gene: 8. The CDR3 is 15 amino acids. The sequencing template was cDNA reverse transcribed from extracted RNA. Produced via immunoSEQ multiplex PCR; TCRdb's table is partial and in-frame only. The data contain fewer than 110,000 clones, 60% of them singletons. This chain connects TRBV27 to TRBJ1-5; 7 bases agree with TRBD1. The source material was CD8+ T cells sorted from blood, sampled at week 56, from a patient treated with tofacitinib. The TCR sequence derives from a human donor with alopecia areata. The CDR3 loop reads CASSPFTGDNQPQHF. The CDR3 DNA reads as TGTGCCAGCAGCCCGTTTACAGGGGACAATCAGCCCCAGCATTTT.